This T cell receptor (beta chain) was captured in a study of T cell responses to AZD1222 COVID-19 vaccine. Generated by immunoSEQ multiplex PCR, the TCRdb table keeps only in-frame clones and is missing some. This table holds 130,000 to 150,000 clones, 80% to 95% found once. Trimming at V came to 0 bases and at J to 6 bases, leaving 5 bases not matched to a gene. CDR1 is KGHSH, CDR2 LQKENI, per germline. The CDR3 is made up of 15 amino acids. The chain combines TRBV18 with TRBJ2-4; 7 bases align to TRBD2. The sequence came from an adult in good health. Material: peripheral blood, obtained on day 0 of MenACWY control vaccination. The CDR3 sequence is CASSPPAGAGNIQYF. The CDR3 bases are TGTGCCAGCTCACCACCGGCGGGAGCGGGAAACATTCAGTACTTC.